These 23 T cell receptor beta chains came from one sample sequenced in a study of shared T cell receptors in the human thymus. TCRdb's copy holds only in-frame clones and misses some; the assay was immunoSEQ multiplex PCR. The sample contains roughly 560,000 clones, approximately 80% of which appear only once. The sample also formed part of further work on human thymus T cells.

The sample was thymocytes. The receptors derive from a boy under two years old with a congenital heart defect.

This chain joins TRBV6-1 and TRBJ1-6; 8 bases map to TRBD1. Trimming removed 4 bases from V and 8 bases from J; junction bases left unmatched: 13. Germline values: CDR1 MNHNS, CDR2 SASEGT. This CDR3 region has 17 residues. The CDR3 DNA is TGTGCCAGCAGTGGCGACAGGGGCCAGAGTGGGGATTCACCCCTCCACTTT. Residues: CASSGDRGQSGDSPLHF.

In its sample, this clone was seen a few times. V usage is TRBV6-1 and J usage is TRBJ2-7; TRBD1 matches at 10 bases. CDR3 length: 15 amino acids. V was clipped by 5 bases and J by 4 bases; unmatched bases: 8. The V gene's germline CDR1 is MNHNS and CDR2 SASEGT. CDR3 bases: TGTGCCAGCAGTTCAGGGGACAGGGGAAGATACGAGCAGTACTTC. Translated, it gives CASSSGDRGRYEQYF.

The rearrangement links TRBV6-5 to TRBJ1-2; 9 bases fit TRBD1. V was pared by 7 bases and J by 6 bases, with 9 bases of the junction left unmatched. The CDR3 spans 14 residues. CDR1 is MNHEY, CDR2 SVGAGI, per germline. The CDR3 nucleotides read TGTGCCAGCATTGAGGGACAGGGAGGTCATGGCTACACCTTC. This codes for CASIEGQGGHGYTF.

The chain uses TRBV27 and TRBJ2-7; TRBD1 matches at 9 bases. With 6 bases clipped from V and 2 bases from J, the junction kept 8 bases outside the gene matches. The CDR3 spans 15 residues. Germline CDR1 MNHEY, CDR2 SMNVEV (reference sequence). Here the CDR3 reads CASSQTGTGTYEQYF. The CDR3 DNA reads TGTGCCAGCAGCCAGACCGGGACAGGGACCTACGAGCAGTACTTC.

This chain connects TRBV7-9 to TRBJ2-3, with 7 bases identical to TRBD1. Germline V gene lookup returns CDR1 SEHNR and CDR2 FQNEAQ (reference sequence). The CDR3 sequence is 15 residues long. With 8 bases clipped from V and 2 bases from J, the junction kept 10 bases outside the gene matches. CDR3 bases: TGTGCCAGCCTCTCTTCCGGGACAGACACAGATACGCAGTATTTT. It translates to CASLSSGTDTDTQYF.

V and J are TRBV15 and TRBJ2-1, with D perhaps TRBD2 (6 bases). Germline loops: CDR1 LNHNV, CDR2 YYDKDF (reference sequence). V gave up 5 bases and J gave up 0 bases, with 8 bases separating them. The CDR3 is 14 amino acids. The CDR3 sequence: CATSGRSSYNEQFF. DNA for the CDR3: TGTGCCACCAGCGGGAGGAGCTCCTACAATGAGCAGTTCTTC.

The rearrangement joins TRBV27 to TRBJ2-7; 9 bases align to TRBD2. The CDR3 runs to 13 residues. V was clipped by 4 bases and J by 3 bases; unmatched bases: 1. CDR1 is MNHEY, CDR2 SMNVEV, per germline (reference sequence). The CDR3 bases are TGTGCCAGCAGTTGGACTAGCGTCTACGAGCAGTACTTC. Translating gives CASSWTSVYEQYF.

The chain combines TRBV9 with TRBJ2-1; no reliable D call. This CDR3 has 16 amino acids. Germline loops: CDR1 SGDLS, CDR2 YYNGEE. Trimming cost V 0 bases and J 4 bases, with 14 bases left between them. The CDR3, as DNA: TGTGCCAGCAGCGTAGCTACGTTCGCTGAATACAATGAGCAGTTCTTC. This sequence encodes CASSVATFAEYNEQFF.

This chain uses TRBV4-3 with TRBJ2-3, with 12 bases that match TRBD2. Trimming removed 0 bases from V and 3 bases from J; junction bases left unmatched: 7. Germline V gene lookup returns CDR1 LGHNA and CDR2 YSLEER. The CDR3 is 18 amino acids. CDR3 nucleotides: TGCGCCAGCAGCCAAGATATGACTAGCGGGAGTGTTACAGATACGCAGTATTTT. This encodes CASSQDMTSGSVTDTQYF.

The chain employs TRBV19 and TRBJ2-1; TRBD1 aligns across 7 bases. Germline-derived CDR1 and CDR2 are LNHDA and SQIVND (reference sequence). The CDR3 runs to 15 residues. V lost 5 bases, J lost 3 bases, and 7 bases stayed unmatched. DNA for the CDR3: TGTGCCAGTAGTGTAACTGGGACAGTCTACAATGAGCAGTTCTTC. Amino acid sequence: CASSVTGTVYNEQFF.

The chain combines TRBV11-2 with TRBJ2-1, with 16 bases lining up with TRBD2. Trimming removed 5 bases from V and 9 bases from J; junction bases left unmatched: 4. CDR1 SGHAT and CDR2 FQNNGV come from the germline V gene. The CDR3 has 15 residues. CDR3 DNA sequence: TGTGCCAGCAGCCCCGGGACTAGCGGGAGGGCTGAGCAGTTCTTC. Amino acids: CASSPGTSGRAEQFF.

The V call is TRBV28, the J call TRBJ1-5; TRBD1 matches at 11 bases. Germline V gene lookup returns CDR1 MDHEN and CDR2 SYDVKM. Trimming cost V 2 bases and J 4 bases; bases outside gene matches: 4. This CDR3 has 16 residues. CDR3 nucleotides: TGTGCCAGCAGTTTACGGGACAGGGGGGAGAATCAGCCCCAGCATTTT. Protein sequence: CASSLRDRGENQPQHF.

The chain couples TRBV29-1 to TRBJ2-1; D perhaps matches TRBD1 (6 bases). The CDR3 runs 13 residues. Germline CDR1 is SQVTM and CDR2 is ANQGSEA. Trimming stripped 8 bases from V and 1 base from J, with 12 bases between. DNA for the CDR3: TGCAGCATTCTGGACAGTTCCTACAATGAGCAGTTCTTC. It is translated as CSILDSSYNEQFF.

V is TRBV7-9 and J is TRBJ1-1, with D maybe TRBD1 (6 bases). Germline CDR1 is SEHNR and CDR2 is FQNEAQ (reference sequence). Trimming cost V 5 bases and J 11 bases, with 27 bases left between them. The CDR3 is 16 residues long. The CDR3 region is CASSRPLPRGAVGAFF. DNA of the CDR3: TGTGCCAGCAGCCGACCCCTCCCTCGGGGGGCGGTAGGTGCTTTCTTT.

The CDR3 region has the DNA TGCGCCAGCAGCCTAACGACTATCTACGAGCAGTACTTC. This encodes CASSLTTIYEQYF. The chain links TRBV4-1 to TRBJ2-7, with TRBD2 as a possible D gene (5 bases). Per germline, CDR1 MGHRA and CDR2 YSYEKL. The CDR3 consists of 13 residues. Deletions cut 4 bases from V and 3 bases from J, with 10 bases between.

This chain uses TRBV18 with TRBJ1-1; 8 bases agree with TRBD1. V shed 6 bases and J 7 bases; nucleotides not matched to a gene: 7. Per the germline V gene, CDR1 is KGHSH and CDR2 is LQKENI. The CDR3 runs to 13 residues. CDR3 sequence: CASSLTDRVEAFF. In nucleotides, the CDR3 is TGTGCCAGCTCGCTCACGGACAGGGTTGAAGCTTTCTTT.

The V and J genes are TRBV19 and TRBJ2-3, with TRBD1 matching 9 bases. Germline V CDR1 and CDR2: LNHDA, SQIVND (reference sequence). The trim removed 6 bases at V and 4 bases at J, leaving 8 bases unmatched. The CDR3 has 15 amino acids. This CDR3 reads CASRPPGQGADTQYF. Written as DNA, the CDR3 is TGTGCCAGTAGGCCTCCGGGACAGGGAGCAGATACGCAGTATTTT. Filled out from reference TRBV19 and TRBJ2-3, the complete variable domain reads DGGITQSPKYLFRKEGQNVTLSCEQNLNHDAMYWYRQDPGQGLRLIYYSQIVNDFQKGDIAEGYSVSREKKESFPLTVTSAQKNPTAFYLCASRPPGQGADTQYFGPGTRLTVL.

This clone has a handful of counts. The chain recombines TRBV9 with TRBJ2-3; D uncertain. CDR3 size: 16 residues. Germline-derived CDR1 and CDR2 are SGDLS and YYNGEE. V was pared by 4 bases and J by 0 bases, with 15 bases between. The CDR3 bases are TGTGCCAGCAGCCTCACGAGCACTTCTAGCACAGATACGCAGTATTTT. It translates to CASSLTSTSSTDTQYF.

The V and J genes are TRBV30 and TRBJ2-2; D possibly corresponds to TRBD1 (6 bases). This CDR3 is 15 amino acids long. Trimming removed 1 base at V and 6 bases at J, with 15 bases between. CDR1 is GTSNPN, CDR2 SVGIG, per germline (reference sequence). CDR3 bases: TGTGCCTGGAGTGGGGACACCCTAGGGCCCGGGGAGCTGTTTTTT. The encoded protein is CAWSGDTLGPGELFF.

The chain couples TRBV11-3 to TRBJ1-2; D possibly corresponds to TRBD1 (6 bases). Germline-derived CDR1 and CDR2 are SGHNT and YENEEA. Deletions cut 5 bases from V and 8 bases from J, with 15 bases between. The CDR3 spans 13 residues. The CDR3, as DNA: TGTGCCAGCAGCAGGTCAGGGGATCGGGGCTACACCTTC. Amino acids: CASSRSGDRGYTF.

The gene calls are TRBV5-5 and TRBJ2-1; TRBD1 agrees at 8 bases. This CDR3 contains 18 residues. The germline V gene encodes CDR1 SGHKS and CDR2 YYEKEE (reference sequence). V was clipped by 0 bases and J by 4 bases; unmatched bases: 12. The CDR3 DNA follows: TGTGCCAGCAGCTTGGATGGCAAGTTGGGACAGGCTTACAATGAGCAGTTCTTC. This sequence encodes CASSLDGKLGQAYNEQFF.

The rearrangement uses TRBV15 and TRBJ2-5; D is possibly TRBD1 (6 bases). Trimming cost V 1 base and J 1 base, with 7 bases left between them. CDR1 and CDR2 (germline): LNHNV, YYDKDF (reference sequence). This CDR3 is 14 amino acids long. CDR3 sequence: CATSRGQVQETQYF. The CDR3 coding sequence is TGTGCCACCAGCAGAGGACAGGTCCAAGAGACCCAGTACTTC.

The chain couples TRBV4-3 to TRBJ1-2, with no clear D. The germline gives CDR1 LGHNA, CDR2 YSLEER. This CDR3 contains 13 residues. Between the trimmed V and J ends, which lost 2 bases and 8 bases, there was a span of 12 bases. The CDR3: CASSQPGTRGYTF. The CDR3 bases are TGCGCCAGCAGCCAACCGGGAACGAGGGGCTACACCTTC.